This T cell receptor beta chain stems from a study of PD-L1 blockade in urothelial cancer (TCRdb year 2017). About the investigation overall: Every patient began therapy in about 2014 and was given atezolizumab 1,200 mg intravenously every 3 weeks. About 90% of the roughly 29 patients were identified as males with urothelial cancer of bladder origin, and a prior smoking history was reported by 18 of 29 patients. Patients had an ECOG performance status of 0 or 1 and had received between 0 and 3 prior chemotherapy regimens. Blood samples were analyzed at two time points: 3 weeks after treatment start (second dose) and 6 weeks after treatment start. Blood samples yielded a median of around 130,000 T cells and around 80,000 unique TCRs, with median clonality about 0.08. The study was an exploratory multi-omic analysis of somatic, immune and clinical correlates of response to PD-L1 blockade with atezolizumab in urothelial cancer. Pretreatment tumor samples and matched peripheral blood, collected serially before and after atezolizumab treatment, underwent TCR sequencing. Progression-free survival longer than 6 months counted as durable clinical benefit, and TCR features were additionally tested against both progression-free and overall survival. Whole exome sequencing and RNA sequencing of pretreatment tumors were performed alongside TCR sequencing in the same patients. Durable clinical benefit was achieved by nine patients but not by the remaining 20. Some 29 patients had pretreatment blood TCR-seq, roughly 24 had at least one posttreatment blood collection, and roughly 24 had tumor TCR-seq.

Comments on this clone: Its recognized antigen is unknown. The input lacks base qualities; no much larger clone sits a single base away.

Each PCR received spiked-in synthetic TCR analog templates so that absolute template abundance could be estimated from read counts. The immunoSEQ assay was used to amplify TCRbeta CDR3 regions from genomic DNA with bias-controlled V and J gene primers. Rearranged TCRbeta segments were sequenced at approximately 20X coverage. Processing in the source paper ran as follows. Clustering was used to correct sequencing errors, and CDR3s were annotated against IMGT to assign V, D and J genes. Only productive TCRbeta rearrangements were used in downstream analyses, excluding out-of-frame or stop-codon sequences. Clonality was computed as one minus Shannon entropy normalized by the log of the number of unique productive sequences. Fisher's exact test with Benjamini-Hochberg correction, using a cutoff of adjusted p below 0.01, was how clones that differed between time points or between blood and tumor were identified. The clones in this table, taken by TCRdb from immuneACCESS, are in-frame only. Not every clone is retained; where verified, under half of the shortfall comes from an unresolved V gene, and the cause of the rest is unknown. Clonal size and the V and J genes are those of that table, whereas D and trimming came from the DNA. Present in this sample are nearly 50,000 clones, over 75% of which were seen just once. 1.9% of the sample lies in the top ten.

The junction shows trimming of 1 base on V and 0 bases on J, plus 10 bases between the germline ends. From the germline V gene, CDR1 is MNHNS and CDR2 is SASEGT. The CDR3 contains 16 residues, cysteine and phenylalanine counted. Just the 48-base CDR3 DNA is kept, in frame starting at base 1. Taken with the paper, the label for time point translates to: peripheral blood 6 weeks after treatment start. The cohort comprised roughly 30 patients with locally advanced or metastatic urothelial carcinoma treated at Memorial Sloan Kettering on a trial protocol. Peripheral blood mononuclear cells were collected from each patient pretreatment and during treatment, giving between 1 and 8 total time points per patient. The Qiagen DNeasy Blood extraction kit was used to purify genomic DNA from total PBMCs and from tumor samples. PBMCs were collected pretreatment and during treatment, and were isolated and stored as previously described.

What the study reported, not specific to this receptor: Because the sample size was small (n ≈ 31) and many of the analyses were exploratory, the results are meant to be hypothesis-generating. Among patients with durable benefit, tumor-associated TCR clones showed greater expansion in peripheral blood 3 weeks after treatment started (n ≈ 21, p = 0.022). A pretreatment peripheral blood TCR clonality below the median was linked to improved progression-free and overall survival.

Sequenced material: PBMCs, taken around atezolizumab (anti-PD-L1) treatment. Here the chain combines TRBV6-1 and TRBJ1-3; TRBD1 might be the D gene, on 5 matching bases. The receptor's source is a man aged 45-65 years with urothelial cancer. The CDR3 has the sequence CASSEESGASGNTIYF. At the DNA level, the sequence is TGTGCCAGCAGTGAAGAGTCTGGGGCCTCTGGAAACACCATATATTTT.